Listed below are T cell receptor beta chains from one sample, sequenced in a study of T-cell memory formation after mild COVID-19. TCRdb re-analysed the 5' RACE reads in MiXCR, keeping a single row per CDR3 protein. In the table there are 400,000 to 500,000 distinct CDR3 sequences, roughly 24% of which are singletons. The sequenced material came from PBMCs or a T cell subset sorted from them (not recorded which). Source of these receptors: an adult woman who had mild COVID-19 (a few samples of this study predate the infection). Cell type and time point are not known. Both conserved end residues are part of each CDR3. A D gene is named only where the DNA matches it firmly. Only some rows state a clone size, as once, few, many or a class for expanded clones.

abundance,d_gene,v_gene,j_gene,CDR3nt,CDR3aa
-,-,TRBV19,TRBJ2-2,TGTGCCAGTAGTATCACCGTTAGCAACACCGGGGAGCTGTTTTTT,CASSITVSNTGELFF
-,TRBD1,TRBV7-9,TRBJ2-5,TGTGCCAGCAGCTCAAGAGACACCGCGACAGGGCGGAAGACCCAGTACTTC,CASSSRDTATGRKTQYF
few,TRBD1,TRBV6-5,TRBJ1-2,TGTGCCAGCAGTTACGGGACAGGGCTAAACTATGGCTACACCTTC,CASSYGTGLNYGYTF
few,-,TRBV20-1,TRBJ1-1,TGCAGTGCTACGGTTCAGGGCAACACTGAAGCTTTCTTT,CSATVQGNTEAFF
-,-,TRBV29-1,TRBJ1-1,TGCAGCGGGAGGACGGGAAACACTGAAGCTTTCTTT,CSGRTGNTEAFF
few,-,TRBV10-3,TRBJ2-2,TGTGCCATCAGTGCGCCGGACTATATAGCCGGGGAGCTGTTTTTT,CAISAPDYIAGELFF
few,-,TRBV4-1,TRBJ1-1,TGCGCCAGCAGCCAAGGGATGGGACCCCCGAACACTGAAGCTTTCTTT,CASSQGMGPPNTEAFF
-,TRBD1,TRBV5-5,TRBJ2-7,TGTGCCAGCAGCACCCAGACAGGGGGGGCGACCTACGAGCAGTACTTC,CASSTQTGGATYEQYF
-,-,TRBV9,TRBJ1-3,TGTGCCAGCAACCGTCCCTCTGGAAACACCATATATTTT,CASNRPSGNTIYF
few,TRBD2,TRBV20-1,TRBJ2-5,TGCAGTGGTGGGGGGGTACTCCAAGAGACCCAGTACTTC,CSGGGVLQETQYF
many,-,TRBV12-5,TRBJ2-7,TGTGCTAGTGGTCCGCCGGACGCCTTGCACGAGCAGTACTTC,CASGPPDALHEQYF
-,TRBD1,TRBV29-1,TRBJ2-1,TGCAGCGTGCGGGGGTGGGACAGGGGCCACAATGAGCAGTTCTTC,CSVRGWDRGHNEQFF
-,-,TRBV5-5,TRBJ2-7,TGTGCCAGCATCGGCGGGGACAGTGTCTCCTACGAGCAGTACTTC,CASIGGDSVSYEQYF
few,TRBD2,TRBV10-3,TRBJ2-3,TGTGCCATCAGCGGGGGACTAGCGGGACCCGATACGCAGTATTTT,CAISGGLAGPDTQYF
-,-,TRBV5-6,TRBJ2-7,TGTGCCAGCAGCCCTGGATACGTATCATACGAGCAGTACTTC,CASSPGYVSYEQYF
-,-,TRBV24-1,TRBJ2-2,TGTGCCACCAGTGATTTAATACCGAACACCGGGGAGCTGTTTTTT,CATSDLIPNTGELFF
-,-,TRBV18,TRBJ1-5,TGTGCCAGCTCACCGGGAGGTTTGACCCTACTCAAAGGGCCCCAGCATTTT,CASSPGGLTLLKGPQHF
-,-,TRBV12-3/TRBV12-4,TRBJ1-1,TGTGCCAGCAGCGATGCGAGGAGCAACACTGAAGCTTTCTTT,CASSDARSNTEAFF
many,TRBD1,TRBV12-3/TRBV12-4,TRBJ2-7,TGTGCCAGCAGTTTCTCCTGGGGTTTGGGACAGGGAAGTCCCTACGAGCAGTACTTC,CASSFSWGLGQGSPYEQYF
-,-,TRBV20-1,TRBJ1-4,TGCAGTGCTAGGGGGATGGACGAAAAACTGTTTTTT,CSARGMDEKLFF
-,TRBD2,TRBV7-6,TRBJ2-7,TGTGCCAGCAGCTCGAGCACGGCGGCGGGAGGCTACGAGCAGTACTTC,CASSSSTAAGGYEQYF
-,-,TRBV9,TRBJ1-2,TGTGCCAGCAGCGTCAGGGGTCGTTATGGCTACACCTTC,CASSVRGRYGYTF
-,TRBD2,TRBV5-4,TRBJ2-1,TGTGCCAGCAGCTTGGTCCGGGGGGGGCCCCTCAATGAGCAGTTCTTC,CASSLVRGGPLNEQFF
few,-,TRBV7-9,TRBJ2-3,TGTGCCAGCAGCGGTGGACTCCCCCCCACAGATACGCAGTATTTT,CASSGGLPPTDTQYF
-,-,TRBV20-1,TRBJ2-1,TGCAGTGCTAGAGCGGCGGGAAGCCTCGTGGATGAGCAGTTCTTC,CSARAAGSLVDEQFF
few,-,TRBV11-3,TRBJ2-5,TGTGCCAGCAGCTTAGGTGCGGGGAGACAGGAAGAGACCCAGTACTTC,CASSLGAGRQEETQYF
-,-,TRBV3-1,TRBJ2-1,TGTGCCAGCAGCCCCCCATCGGTAGGGGGAAATGAGCAGTTCTTC,CASSPPSVGGNEQFF
-,-,TRBV7-2,TRBJ2-1,TGTGCCAGCAGCTTCCAGCCTTCCTACAATGAGCAGTTCTTC,CASSFQPSYNEQFF
few,TRBD1,TRBV4-1,TRBJ1-1,TGCGCCAGCAGCCAAGACCCGAAGGGGACAGGGGGCGTGGGTGTCGAGGCTTTCTTT,CASSQDPKGTGGVGVEAFF
-,TRBD2,TRBV27,TRBJ2-3,TGTGCCAGCAGTCGTCAAGACGGGGGGGTGGACACAGATACGCAGTATTTT,CASSRQDGGVDTDTQYF
-,-,TRBV4-2,TRBJ2-5,TGTGCCAGCAGCCAAGAGCTAGCAGGCGAGACCCAGTACTTC,CASSQELAGETQYF
-,-,TRBV5-1,TRBJ2-1,TGCGCCAGCAGCTTGGGGCAGGCTAGTGAGCAGTTCTTC,CASSLGQASEQFF
-,TRBD2,TRBV6-5,TRBJ2-2,TGTGCCAGCACTTTAGCGGGAGCCGACACCGGGGAGCTGTTTTTT,CASTLAGADTGELFF
few,-,TRBV6-2/TRBV6-3,TRBJ1-1,TGTGCCAGCAGTTACCCCCGGCAGGGCAGCCTGAACACTGAAGCTTTCTTT,CASSYPRQGSLNTEAFF
few,-,TRBV12-3/TRBV12-4,TRBJ1-2,TGTGCCAGCAGTCATGATGTCGGGGGAAGGACCTTC,CASSHDVGGRTF
few,TRBD1,TRBV30,TRBJ2-7,TGTGCCTGGAGCCCCGGGACAGGGTTCTCGACGGTCGAGCAGTACTTC,CAWSPGTGFSTVEQYF
-,TRBD2,TRBV7-9,TRBJ2-2,TGTGCCAGCAGCCCCAGGACTAGCGGGAACACCGGGGAGCTGTTTTTT,CASSPRTSGNTGELFF
few,TRBD2,TRBV6-6,TRBJ2-1,TGTGCCAGCAGTTACCCCAGGACTAGCGGGGCCAGCTCCTACAATGAGCAGTTCTTC,CASSYPRTSGASSYNEQFF
-,-,TRBV7-2,TRBJ1-2,TGTGCCAGCAGCCCCAGGGTCCCAGTACTCTATGGCTACACCTTC,CASSPRVPVLYGYTF
-,TRBD2,TRBV2,TRBJ2-1,TGTGCCAGCAGTGCTAGCGGGGGCCCCAATGAGCAGTTCTTC,CASSASGGPNEQFF